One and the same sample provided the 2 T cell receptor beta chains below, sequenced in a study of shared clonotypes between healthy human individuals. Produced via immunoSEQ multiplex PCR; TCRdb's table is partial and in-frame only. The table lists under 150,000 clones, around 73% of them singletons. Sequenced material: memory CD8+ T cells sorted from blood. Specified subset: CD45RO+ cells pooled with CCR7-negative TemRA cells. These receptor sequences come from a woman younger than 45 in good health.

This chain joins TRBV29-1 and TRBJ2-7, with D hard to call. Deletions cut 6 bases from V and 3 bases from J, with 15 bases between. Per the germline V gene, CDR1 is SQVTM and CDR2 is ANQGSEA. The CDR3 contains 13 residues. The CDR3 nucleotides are TGCAGCGTCGGATTTCGTCCTTTCTACGAGCAGTACTTC. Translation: CSVGFRPFYEQYF.

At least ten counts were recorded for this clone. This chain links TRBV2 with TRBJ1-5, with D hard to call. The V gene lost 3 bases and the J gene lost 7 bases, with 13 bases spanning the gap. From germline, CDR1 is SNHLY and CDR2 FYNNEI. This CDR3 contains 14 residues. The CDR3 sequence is CASSEEAFRQPQHF. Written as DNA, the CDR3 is TGTGCCAGCAGTGAGGAGGCGTTTCGCCAGCCCCAGCATTTT.